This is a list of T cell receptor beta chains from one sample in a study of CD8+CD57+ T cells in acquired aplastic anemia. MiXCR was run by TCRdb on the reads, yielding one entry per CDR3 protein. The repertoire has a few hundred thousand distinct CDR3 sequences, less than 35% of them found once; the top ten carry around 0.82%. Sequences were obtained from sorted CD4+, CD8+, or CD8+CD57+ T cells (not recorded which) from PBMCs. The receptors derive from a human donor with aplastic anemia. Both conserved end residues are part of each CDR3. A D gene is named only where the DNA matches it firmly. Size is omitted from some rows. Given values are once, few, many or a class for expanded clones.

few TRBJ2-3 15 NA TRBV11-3 TGTGCCAGCAGCTTAAGGGAGGACGGCACAGATACGCAGTATTTT CASSLREDGTDTQYF
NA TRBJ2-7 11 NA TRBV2 TGTGCCAGCAGTCCAAATATGGAACAGTACTTC CASSPNMEQYF
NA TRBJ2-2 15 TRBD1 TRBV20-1 TGCAGTGCCACCATCAGGGGGCCGGGCACCGGGGAGCTGTTTTTT CSATIRGPGTGELFF
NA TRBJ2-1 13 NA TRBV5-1 TGCGCCAGCAGCTCGGACGGACTCAATGAGCAGTTCTTC CASSSDGLNEQFF
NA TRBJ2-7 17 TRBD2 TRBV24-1 TGTGCCACCAGTGATTCCGGGACTAGCGGGGAGACCTACGAGCAGTACTTC CATSDSGTSGETYEQYF
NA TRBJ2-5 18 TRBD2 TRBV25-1 TGTGCCAGCAGTGCTGGCAGGACTAGCGGGGGGATGGGGGAGACCCAGTACTTC CASSAGRTSGGMGETQYF
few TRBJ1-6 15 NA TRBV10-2 TGTGCCAGCAGTCCTTTAAGGGCAGAGGATTCACCCCTCCACTTT CASSPLRAEDSPLHF
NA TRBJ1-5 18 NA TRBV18 TGTGCCAGCTCACCACTACGGGTATCCCTTTATAGCAATCAGCCCCAGCATTTT CASSPLRVSLYSNQPQHF
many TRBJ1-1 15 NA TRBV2 TGTGCCAGCAGTGAAGGGGGACCTTACGGGGCTGAAGCTTTCTTT CASSEGGPYGAEAFF
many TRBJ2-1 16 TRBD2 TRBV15 TGTGCCACCAGCAGAGTAAAGTTAGCGGGGAACAATGAGCAGTTCTTC CATSRVKLAGNNEQFF
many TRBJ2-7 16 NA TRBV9 TGTGCCAGCAGCGCCTCACCCGGGATAGCCGCCTACGAGCAGTACTTC CASSASPGIAAYEQYF
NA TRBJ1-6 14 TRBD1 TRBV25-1 TGTGCCAGCAGTGAAGTGTCAGGGGGTTCACCCCTCCACTTT CASSEVSGGSPLHF
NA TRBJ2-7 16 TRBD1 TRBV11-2 TGTGCCAGCAGCCCAGGCTCCGGGACAGGGCACTACGAGCAGTACTTC CASSPGSGTGHYEQYF
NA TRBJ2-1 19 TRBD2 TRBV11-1 TGTGCCAGCAGCTTAGTAGGGACTAGCGGGAGGGTACGTGAGAATGAGCAGTTCTTC CASSLVGTSGRVRENEQFF
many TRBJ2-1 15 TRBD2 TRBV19 TGTGCCAGTAGTAGACTAGCGGGTAACTACAATGAGCAGTTCTTC CASSRLAGNYNEQFF
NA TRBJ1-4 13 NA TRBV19 TGTGCCAGTGGACAGACGCAAGGCGAAAAACTGTTTTTT CASGQTQGEKLFF
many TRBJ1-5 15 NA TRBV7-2 TGTGCCAGCAGCTTAGGGACAGCAATAAATCAGCCCCAGCATTTT CASSLGTAINQPQHF
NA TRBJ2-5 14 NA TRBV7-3 TGTGCCAGCAGCCCTGAGGTAGGGCAAGAGACCCAGTACTTC CASSPEVGQETQYF
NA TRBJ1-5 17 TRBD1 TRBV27 TGTGCCAGCAGTTTATCGGGTACAGGGGTGGGCAATCAGCCCCAGCATTTT CASSLSGTGVGNQPQHF
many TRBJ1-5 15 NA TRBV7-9 TGTGCCAGCAGCGGGGGAGGGGGTGGCAATCAGCCCCAGCATTTT CASSGGGGGNQPQHF
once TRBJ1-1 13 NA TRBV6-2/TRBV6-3 TGTGCCAGCAGTTTTCAGGAAAACACTGAAGCTTTCTTT CASSFQENTEAFF
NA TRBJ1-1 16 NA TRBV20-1 TGCAGTGCTAGTCCCCGACAGGCCCATAGTGACACTGAAGCTTTCTTT CSASPRQAHSDTEAFF
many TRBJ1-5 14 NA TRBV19 TGTGCCAGTAAATCGGCTGGGGGCAATCAGCCCCAGCATTTT CASKSAGGNQPQHF
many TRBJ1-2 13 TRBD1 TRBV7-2 TGTGCCAGCAGCTTAGCAACAGGGGATGGCTACACCTTC CASSLATGDGYTF
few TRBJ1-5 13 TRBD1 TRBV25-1 TGTGCCAGTAGCAGGGGGTTGGCTCAGCCCCAGCATTTT CASSRGLAQPQHF
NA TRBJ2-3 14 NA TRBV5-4 TGTGCCAGCACCAACTCCAGGGGCGGAGATACGCAGTATTTT CASTNSRGGDTQYF
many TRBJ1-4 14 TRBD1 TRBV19 TGTGCCAGTAGTTCTGGACAGGGGAGTGAAAAACTGTTTTTT CASSSGQGSEKLFF
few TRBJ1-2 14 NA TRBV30 TGTGCCTGGAGTGTAATGTGGCGGGGGAGCGGCTACACCTTC CAWSVMWRGSGYTF
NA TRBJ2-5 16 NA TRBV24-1 TGTGCCACCGGGAACCGTAATGACAGAGACCAAGAGACCCAGTACTTC CATGNRNDRDQETQYF
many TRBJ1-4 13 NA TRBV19 TGTGCCAGTAGTATGGGGGACAATGAAAAACTGTTTTTT CASSMGDNEKLFF
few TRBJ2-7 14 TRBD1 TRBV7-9 TGTGCCAGCAGCGGGGACAGCTATTTCTACGAGCAGTACTTC CASSGDSYFYEQYF
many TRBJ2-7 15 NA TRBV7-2 TGTGCCAGCACCGAAGCCTCAGGGAGCACCTACGAGCAGTACTTC CASTEASGSTYEQYF
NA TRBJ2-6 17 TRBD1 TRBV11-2 TGTGCCAGCAGCCCCGGACAGGGGTTAGCCGGGGCCAACGTCCTGACTTTC CASSPGQGLAGANVLTF
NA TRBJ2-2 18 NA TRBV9 TGTGCCAGCAGCTTTCATCCCGGGACAAGAAAGGGCACCGGGGAGCTGTTTTTT CASSFHPGTRKGTGELFF
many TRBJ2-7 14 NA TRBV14 TGTGCCAGCAGCCAAGGGCCGGTCCTGGGGGAGCAGTACTTC CASSQGPVLGEQYF
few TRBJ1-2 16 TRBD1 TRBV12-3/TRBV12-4 TGTGCCAGCAGTCCCAGGGACAGGGTTGACTACTATGGCTACACCTTC CASSPRDRVDYYGYTF
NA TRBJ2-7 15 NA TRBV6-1 TGTGCCAGCAGGGAAGACAGAAGTCGGATCTACGAGCAGTACTTC CASREDRSRIYEQYF
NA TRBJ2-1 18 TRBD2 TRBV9 TGTGCCAGCAGCGACGCCCAGGGGGGCGGGAGGGCCTACAATGAGCAGTTCTTC CASSDAQGGGRAYNEQFF
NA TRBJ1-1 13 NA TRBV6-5 TGTGCCAGCAGTTACTCGTTGGGGGGGGAAGCTTTCTTT CASSYSLGGEAFF
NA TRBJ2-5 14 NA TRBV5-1 TGCGCCAGCAGCATCAGTAAGGGCCAAGAGACCCAGTACTTC CASSISKGQETQYF
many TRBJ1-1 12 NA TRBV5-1 TGCGCCAGCAGGCTGGTGGACGCTGAAGCTTTCTTT CASRLVDAEAFF